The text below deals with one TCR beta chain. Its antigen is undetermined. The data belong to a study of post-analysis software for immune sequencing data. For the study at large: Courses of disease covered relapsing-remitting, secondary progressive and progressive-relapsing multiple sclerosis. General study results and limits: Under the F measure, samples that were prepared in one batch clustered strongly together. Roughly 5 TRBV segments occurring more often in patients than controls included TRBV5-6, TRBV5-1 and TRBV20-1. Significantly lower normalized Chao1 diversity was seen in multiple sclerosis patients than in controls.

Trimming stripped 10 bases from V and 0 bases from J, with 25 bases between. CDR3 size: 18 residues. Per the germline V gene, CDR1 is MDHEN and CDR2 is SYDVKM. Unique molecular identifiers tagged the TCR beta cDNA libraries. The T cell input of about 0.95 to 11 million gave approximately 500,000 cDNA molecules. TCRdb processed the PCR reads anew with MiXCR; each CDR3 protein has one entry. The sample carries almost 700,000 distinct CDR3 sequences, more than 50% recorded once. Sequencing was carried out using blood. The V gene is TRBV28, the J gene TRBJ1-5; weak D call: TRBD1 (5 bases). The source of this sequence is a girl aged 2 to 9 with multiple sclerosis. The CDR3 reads CATPFSGQGIYSNQPQHF. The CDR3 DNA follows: TGTGCCACCCCGTTCTCGGGGCAGGGAATCTATAGCAATCAGCCCCAGCATTTT.